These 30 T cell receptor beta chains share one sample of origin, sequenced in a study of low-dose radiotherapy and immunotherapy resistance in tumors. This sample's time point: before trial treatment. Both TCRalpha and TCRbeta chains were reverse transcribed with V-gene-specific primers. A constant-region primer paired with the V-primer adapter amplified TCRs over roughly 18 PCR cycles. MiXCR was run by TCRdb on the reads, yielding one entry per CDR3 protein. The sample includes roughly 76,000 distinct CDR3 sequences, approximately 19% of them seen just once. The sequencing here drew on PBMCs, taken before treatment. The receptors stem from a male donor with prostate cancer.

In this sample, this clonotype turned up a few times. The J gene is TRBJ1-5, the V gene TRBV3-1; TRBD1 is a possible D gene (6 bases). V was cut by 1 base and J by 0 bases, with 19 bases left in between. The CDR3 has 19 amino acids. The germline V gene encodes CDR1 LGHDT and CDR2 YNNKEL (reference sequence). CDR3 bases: TGTGCCAGCAGCCAAGGCAGCCAAACAGGGCTCGGTAGCAATCAGCCCCAGCATTTT. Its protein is CASSQGSQTGLGSNQPQHF.

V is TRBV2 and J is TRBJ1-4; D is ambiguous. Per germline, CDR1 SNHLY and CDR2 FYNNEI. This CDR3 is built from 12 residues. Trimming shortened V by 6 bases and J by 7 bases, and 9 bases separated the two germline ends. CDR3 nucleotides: TGTGCCAGCAGGGCCCGCGGTGAAAAACTGTTTTTT. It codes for CASRARGEKLFF.

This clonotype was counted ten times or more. The CDR3 loop reads CASSFTGGLTEAFF. CDR3 in DNA: TGTGCCAGCAGTTTTACAGGGGGCCTGACTGAAGCTTTCTTT. This chain joins TRBV6-2 or TRBV6-3 and TRBJ1-1, with TRBD1 matching 9 bases. The CDR3 extends over 14 amino acids. After removal of 4 bases from V and 5 bases from J, the junction contained 5 bases not matched to a gene. Germline assignment: CDR1 MNHEY and CDR2 SVGEGT.

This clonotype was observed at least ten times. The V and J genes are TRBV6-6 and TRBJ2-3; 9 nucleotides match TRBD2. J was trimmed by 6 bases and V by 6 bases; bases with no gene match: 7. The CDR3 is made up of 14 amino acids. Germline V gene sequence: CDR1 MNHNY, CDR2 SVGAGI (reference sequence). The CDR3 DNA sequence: TGTGCCAGCAGGTCGCGGGGGGGCTCTGATACGCAGTATTTT. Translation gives CASRSRGGSDTQYF.

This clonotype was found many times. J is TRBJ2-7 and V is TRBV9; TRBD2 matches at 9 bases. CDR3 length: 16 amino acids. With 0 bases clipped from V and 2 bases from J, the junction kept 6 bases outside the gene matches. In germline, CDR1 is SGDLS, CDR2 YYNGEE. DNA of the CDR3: TGTGCCAGCAGCGTAGGAAGCGGGGGGTTCCCCTACGAGCAGTACTTC. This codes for CASSVGSGGFPYEQYF. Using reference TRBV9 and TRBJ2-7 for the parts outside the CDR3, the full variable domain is DSGVTQTPKHLITATGQRVTLRCSPRSGDLSVYWYQQSLDQGLQFLIQYYNGEERAKGNILERFSAQQFPDLHSELNLSSLELGDSALYFCASSVGSGGFPYEQYFGPGTRLTVT.

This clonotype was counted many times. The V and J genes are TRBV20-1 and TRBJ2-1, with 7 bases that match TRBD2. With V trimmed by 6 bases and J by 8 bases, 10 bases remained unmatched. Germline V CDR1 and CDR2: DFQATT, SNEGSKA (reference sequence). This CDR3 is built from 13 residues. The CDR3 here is CSATETSLDEQFF. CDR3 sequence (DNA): TGCAGTGCCACTGAGACTAGCTTGGATGAGCAGTTCTTC.

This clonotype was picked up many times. The CDR3 loop is CSARLTAAYGYTF. The DNA for the CDR3 is TGCAGTGCGCGACTCACAGCTGCATATGGCTACACCTTC. The chain carries TRBV20-1 and TRBJ1-2; unclear D gene. The CDR3 covers 13 residues. V lost 6 bases to trimming and J lost 5 bases, with 16 bases between them. Germline loops: CDR1 DFQATT, CDR2 SNEGSKA (reference sequence).

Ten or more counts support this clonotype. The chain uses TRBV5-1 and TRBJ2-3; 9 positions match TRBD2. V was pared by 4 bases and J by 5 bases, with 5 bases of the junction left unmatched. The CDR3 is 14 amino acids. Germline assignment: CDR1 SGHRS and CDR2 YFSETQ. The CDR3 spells CASSQVAGEDTQYF. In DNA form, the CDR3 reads TGCGCCAGCAGCCAGGTAGCGGGGGAAGATACGCAGTATTTT.

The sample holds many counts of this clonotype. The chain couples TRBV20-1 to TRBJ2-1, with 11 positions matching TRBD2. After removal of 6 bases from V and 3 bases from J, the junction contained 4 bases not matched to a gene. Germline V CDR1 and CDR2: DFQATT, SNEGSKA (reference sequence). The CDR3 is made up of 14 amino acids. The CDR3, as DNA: TGCAGTGCCTCGGGACTAGCGGTCTACAATGAGCAGTTCTTC. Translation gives CSASGLAVYNEQFF.

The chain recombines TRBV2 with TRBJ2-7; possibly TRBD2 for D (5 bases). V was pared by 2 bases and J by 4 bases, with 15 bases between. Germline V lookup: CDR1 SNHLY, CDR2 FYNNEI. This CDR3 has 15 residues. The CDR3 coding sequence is TGTGCCAGCAGTGAACTGGGCGGGCCCTTTTACGAGCAGTACTTC. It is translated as CASSELGGPFYEQYF.

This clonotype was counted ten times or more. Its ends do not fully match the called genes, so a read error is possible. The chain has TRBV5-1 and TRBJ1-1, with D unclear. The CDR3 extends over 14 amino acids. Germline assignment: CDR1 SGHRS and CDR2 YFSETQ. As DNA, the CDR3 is TGTGCCAGCAGCTTGGAGACGGGGAACACTGAAGCTTTCTTT. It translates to CASSLETGNTEAFF. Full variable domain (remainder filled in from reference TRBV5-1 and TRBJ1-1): KAGVTQTPRYLIKTRGQQVTLSCSPISGHRSVSWYQQTPGQGLQFLFEYFSETQRNKGNFPGRFSGRQFSNSRSEMNVSTLELGDSALYLCASSLETGNTEAFFGQGTRLTVV.

CDR3 nucleotides: TGTGCCAGCTGCCCAGGCCAGGGTTGCGGCTACACCTTC. This translates into CASCPGQGCGYTF. The chain joins TRBV28 to TRBJ1-2; tentatively, D is TRBD1 (5 bases). Deletions cut 8 bases from V and 8 bases from J, with 18 bases between. This CDR3 spans 13 amino acids. Germline values: CDR1 MDHEN, CDR2 SYDVKM.

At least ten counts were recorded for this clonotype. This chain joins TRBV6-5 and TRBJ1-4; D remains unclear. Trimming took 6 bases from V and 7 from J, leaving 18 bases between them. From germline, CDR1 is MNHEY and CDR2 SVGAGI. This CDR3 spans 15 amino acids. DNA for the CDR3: TGTGCCAGCAGGGGGAACAGAGGGTCGAGTGAAAAACTGTTTTTT. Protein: CASRGNRGSSEKLFF.

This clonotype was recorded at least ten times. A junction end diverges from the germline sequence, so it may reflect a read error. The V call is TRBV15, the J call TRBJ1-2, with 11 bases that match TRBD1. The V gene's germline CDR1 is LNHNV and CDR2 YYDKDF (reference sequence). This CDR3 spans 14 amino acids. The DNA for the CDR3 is TGTGCCACGTTAAAGGACAGGGGGCTATATGGCCACACCTTC. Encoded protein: CATLKDRGLYGHTF.

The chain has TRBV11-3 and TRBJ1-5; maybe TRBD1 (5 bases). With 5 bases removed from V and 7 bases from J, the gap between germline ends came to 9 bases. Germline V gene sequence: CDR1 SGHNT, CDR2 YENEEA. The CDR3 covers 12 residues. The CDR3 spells CASSNRGQPQHF. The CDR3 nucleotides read TGTGCCAGCAGCAATCGGGGGCAGCCCCAGCATTTT.

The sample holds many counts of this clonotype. The CDR3 sequence is CASSQGRTVNYGYTF. CDR3 coding DNA: TGTGCCAGCAGCCAAGGACGGACCGTCAACTATGGCTACACCTTC. The chain has TRBV3-1 and TRBJ1-2; no firm D call. This CDR3 comprises 15 residues. Trimming removed 1 base at V and 2 bases at J, with 11 bases between. Germline V gives CDR1 LGHDT, CDR2 YNNKEL (reference sequence). The full variable domain, with the rest looked up from reference TRBV3-1 and TRBJ1-2, is DTAVSQTPKYLVTQMGNDKSIKCEQNLGHDTMYWYKQDSKKFLKIMFSYNNKELIINETVPNRFSPKSPDKAHLNLHINSLELGDSAVYFCASSQGRTVNYGYTFGSGTRLTVV.

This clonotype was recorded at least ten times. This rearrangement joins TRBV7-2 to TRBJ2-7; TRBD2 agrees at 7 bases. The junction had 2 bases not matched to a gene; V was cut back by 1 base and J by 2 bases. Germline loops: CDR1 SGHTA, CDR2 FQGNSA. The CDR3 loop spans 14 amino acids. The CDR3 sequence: CASSLVGGTYEQYF. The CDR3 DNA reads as TGTGCCAGCAGCTTAGTCGGGGGGACCTACGAGCAGTACTTC. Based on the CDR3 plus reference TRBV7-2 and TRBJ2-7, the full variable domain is GAGVSQSPSNKVTEKGKDVELRCDPISGHTALYWYRQSLGQGLEFLIYFQGNSAPDKSGLPSDRFSAERTGGSVSTLTIQRTQQEDSAVYLCASSLVGGTYEQYFGPGTRLTVT.

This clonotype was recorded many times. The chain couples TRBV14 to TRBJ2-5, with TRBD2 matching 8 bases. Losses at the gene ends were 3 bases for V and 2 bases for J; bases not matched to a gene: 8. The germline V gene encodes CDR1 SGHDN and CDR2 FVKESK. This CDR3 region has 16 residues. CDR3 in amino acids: CASSQFRGGHQETQYF. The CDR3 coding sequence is TGTGCCAGCAGCCAGTTTCGGGGGGGCCATCAAGAGACCCAGTACTTC.

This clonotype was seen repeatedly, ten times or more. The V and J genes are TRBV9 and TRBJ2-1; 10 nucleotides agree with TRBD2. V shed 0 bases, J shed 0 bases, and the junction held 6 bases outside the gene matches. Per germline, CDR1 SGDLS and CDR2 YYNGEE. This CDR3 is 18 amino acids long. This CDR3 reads CASSVALAGRSSYNEQFF. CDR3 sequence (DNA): TGTGCCAGCAGCGTAGCACTAGCGGGACGCTCCTCCTACAATGAGCAGTTCTTC. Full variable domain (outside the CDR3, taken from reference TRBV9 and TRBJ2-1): DSGVTQTPKHLITATGQRVTLRCSPRSGDLSVYWYQQSLDQGLQFLIQYYNGEERAKGNILERFSAQQFPDLHSELNLSSLELGDSALYFCASSVALAGRSSYNEQFFGPGTRLTVL.

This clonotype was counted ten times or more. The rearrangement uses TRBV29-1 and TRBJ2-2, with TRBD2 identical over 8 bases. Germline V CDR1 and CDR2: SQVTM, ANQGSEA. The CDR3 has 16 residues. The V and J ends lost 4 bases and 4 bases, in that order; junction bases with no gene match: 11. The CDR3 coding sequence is TGCAGCGTTGTAGCGGGACACGGACGAACCACCGGGGAGCTGTTTTTT. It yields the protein CSVVAGHGRTTGELFF.

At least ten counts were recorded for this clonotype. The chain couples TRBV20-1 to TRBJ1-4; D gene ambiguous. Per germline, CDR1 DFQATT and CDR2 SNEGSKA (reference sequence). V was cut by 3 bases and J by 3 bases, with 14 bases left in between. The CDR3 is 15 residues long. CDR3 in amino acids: CSARDLNGANEKLFF. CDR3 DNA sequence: TGCAGTGCTAGGGACCTAAACGGGGCTAATGAAAAACTGTTTTTT.

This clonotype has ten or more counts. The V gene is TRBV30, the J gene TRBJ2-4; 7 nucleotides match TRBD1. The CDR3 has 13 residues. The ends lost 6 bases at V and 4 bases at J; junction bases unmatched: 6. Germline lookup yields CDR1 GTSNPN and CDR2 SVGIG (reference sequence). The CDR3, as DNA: TGTGCCTGCCGGGACAGAGGAAAAAACATTCAGTACTTC. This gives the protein CACRDRGKNIQYF.

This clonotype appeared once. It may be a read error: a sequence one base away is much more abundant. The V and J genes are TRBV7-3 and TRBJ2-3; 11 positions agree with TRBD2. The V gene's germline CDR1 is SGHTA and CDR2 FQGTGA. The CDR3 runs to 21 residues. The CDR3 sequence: CASSLAPAGTSGYLGSDTLYF. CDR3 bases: TGTGCCAGCAGCTTAGCTCCTGCTGGGACTAGCGGCTATCTCGGCTCAGATACGCTGTATTTT.

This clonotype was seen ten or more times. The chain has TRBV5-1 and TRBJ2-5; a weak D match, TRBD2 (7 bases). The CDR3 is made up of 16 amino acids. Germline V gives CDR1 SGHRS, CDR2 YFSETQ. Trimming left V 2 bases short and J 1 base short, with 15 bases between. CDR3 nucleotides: TGCGCCAGCAGCTTCATTGGGGGGGGCCTCCAAGAGACCCAGTACTTC. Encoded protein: CASSFIGGGLQETQYF.

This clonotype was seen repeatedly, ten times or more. This chain's CDR3 is CASSPRLNMNTEAFF. Written as DNA, the CDR3 is TGTGCCAGCTCACCACGGCTCAACATGAACACTGAAGCTTTCTTT. This rearrangement joins TRBV18 to TRBJ1-1, with D uncertain. This CDR3 region has 15 residues. Germline V gives CDR1 KGHSH, CDR2 LQKENI. Trimming took 1 base from V and 0 from J, leaving 9 bases between them.

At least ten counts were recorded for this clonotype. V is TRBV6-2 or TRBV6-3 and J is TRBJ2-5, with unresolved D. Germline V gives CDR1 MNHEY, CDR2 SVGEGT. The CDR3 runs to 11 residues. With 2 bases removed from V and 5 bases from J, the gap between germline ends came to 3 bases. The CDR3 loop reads CASSYPETQYF. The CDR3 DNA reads TGTGCCAGCAGTTACCCGGAGACCCAGTACTTC.

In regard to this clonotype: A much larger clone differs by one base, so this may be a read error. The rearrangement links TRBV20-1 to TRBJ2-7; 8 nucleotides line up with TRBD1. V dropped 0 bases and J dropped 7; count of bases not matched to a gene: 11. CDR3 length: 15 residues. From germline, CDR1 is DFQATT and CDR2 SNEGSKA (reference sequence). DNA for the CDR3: TGCAGTGCTAGAGATTTCGCAGGGGGCGCCGGTGAGCAGTACTTC. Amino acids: CSARDFAGGAGEQYF.

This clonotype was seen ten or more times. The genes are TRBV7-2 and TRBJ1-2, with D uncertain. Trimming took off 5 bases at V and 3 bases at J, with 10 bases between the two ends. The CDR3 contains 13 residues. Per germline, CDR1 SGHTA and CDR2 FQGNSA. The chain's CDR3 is CASSAYTDYGYTF. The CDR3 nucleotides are TGTGCCAGCAGCGCTTACACCGACTATGGCTACACCTTC.

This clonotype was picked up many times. Written as DNA, the CDR3 is TGTGCCAGCAGCCACGGGACGGATTACAATGAGCAGTTCTTC. It translates to CASSHGTDYNEQFF. The rearrangement links TRBV5-4 to TRBJ2-1, with D perhaps being TRBD1 or TRBD2 (5 bases each). V dropped 4 bases and J dropped 4 bases, with 12 bases sitting between them. CDR3 length: 14 amino acids. CDR1 is SGHNT and CDR2 is YYREEE in the germline V gene (reference sequence).

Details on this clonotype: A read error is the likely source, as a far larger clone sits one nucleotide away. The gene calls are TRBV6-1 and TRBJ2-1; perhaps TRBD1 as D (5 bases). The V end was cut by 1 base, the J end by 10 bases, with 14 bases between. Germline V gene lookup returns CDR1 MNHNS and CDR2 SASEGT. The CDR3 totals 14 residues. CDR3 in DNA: TGTGCCAGCAGTGAAGATGTATCAGGGCGGGAGCAGTTCTTC. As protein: CASSEDVSGREQFF.